The 25 T cell receptor beta chains below all came from one sample that was sequenced in a study of T cells of healthy individuals. TCRdb called the 5' RACE reads again in MiXCR, with one record for every CDR3 protein. The data contain some 82,000 distinct CDR3 sequences, about 5% of them seen just once; the ten biggest clones take up roughly 7.6%. These TCRs come from a female donor in good health.

At least ten counts were recorded for this clonotype. V is TRBV20-1 and J is TRBJ1-6, with unresolved D. The CDR3 is 12 amino acids. The ends were cut back, 3 bases at V and 10 bases at J, with 10 bases in the middle. Germline lookup yields CDR1 DFQATT and CDR2 SNEGSKA (reference sequence). CDR3 region: CSARQIGSPLHF. CDR3 DNA sequence: TGCAGTGCTAGGCAGATAGGGTCACCCCTCCACTTT.

This chain connects TRBV4-3 to TRBJ2-3; perhaps D is TRBD1 or TRBD2 (5 bases each). This CDR3 is built from 17 residues. Germline V gene data show CDR1 as LGHNA and CDR2 as YSLEER. The germline V and J ends were trimmed by 7 bases and 4 bases, with 24 bases remaining between them. DNA of the CDR3: TGCGCCAGCAACCAGGACCGCTCTGGGGGAGAAGCAGATACGCAGTATTTT. Translated, it gives CASNQDRSGGEADTQYF.

This clonotype was picked up many times. The DNA of the CDR3 is TGCAGCGTTGGAGACAGTCCGAATTCCTACGAGCAGTACTTC. It codes for CSVGDSPNSYEQYF. The gene calls are TRBV29-1 and TRBJ2-7, with D possibly matching TRBD1 (5 bases). The CDR3 extends over 14 amino acids. V was pared by 4 bases and J by 1 base, with 14 bases between. Per the germline V gene, CDR1 is SQVTM and CDR2 is ANQGSEA.

The chain links TRBV21-1 to TRBJ2-1; TRBD2, the D gene given by the table, was not confirmed from the DNA. TRBV21-1 is deemed a pseudogene. The CDR3 contains 15 residues. For the CDR3, the DNA is TGTGCCAGCAGCTTCCACTTCTCGAGGGTCAATGAGCAGTTCTTC. Translating it yields CASSFHFSRVNEQFF.

This clonotype was detected many times. The chain links TRBV29-1 to TRBJ2-6; D may be TRBD1 (5 bases). Germline V gives CDR1 SQVTM, CDR2 ANQGSEA. This CDR3 has 17 amino acids. Trimming pared 0 bases from V and 3 bases from J, leaving 15 bases between. The CDR3 DNA follows: TGCAGCGTTGAAGATCTTGGGCGTACAGGTGGGGCCAACGTCCTGACTTTC. This codes for CSVEDLGRTGGANVLTF.

This clonotype occurred a few times. In DNA, the CDR3 is TGTGCCAGCATCCCGGGAGGGGGCAGCGGCACCGGGGAGCTGTTTTTT. Its protein product is CASIPGGGSGTGELFF. The rearrangement links TRBV11-2 to TRBJ2-2; possibly TRBD2 for D (8 bases). V was shortened by 7 bases and J by 4 bases, with 19 bases between the two germline ends. Per germline, CDR1 SGHAT and CDR2 FQNNGV. CDR3 length equals 16 residues.

This clonotype has at least ten counts. V and J are TRBV4-2 and TRBJ1-1, with 8 bases identical to TRBD1. CDR1 is LGHNA, CDR2 YNFKEQ, per germline. V shed 1 base and J 5 bases; nucleotides not matched to a gene: 6. This CDR3 contains 15 residues. Written as DNA, the CDR3 is TGTGCCAGCAGCCAAGTACAGGGGGTTATGACTGAAGCTTTCTTT. Translating gives CASSQVQGVMTEAFF.

This clonotype was found many times. The rearrangement links TRBV7-3 to TRBJ2-5, with a possible D match to TRBD2 (6 bases). The CDR3 consists of 15 residues. Looked up from germline, CDR1 is SGHTA and CDR2 is FQGTGA. V dropped 0 bases and J dropped 5 bases, with 13 bases sitting between them. CDR3 DNA sequence: TGTGCCAGCAGCTTAACGGGGGGACCCGGGGAGACCCAGTACTTC. This gives the protein CASSLTGGPGETQYF.

This clonotype was seen a few times. The chain links TRBV6-1 to TRBJ2-3, with D possibly being TRBD1 or TRBD2 (5 bases each). The length of the CDR3 is 15 residues. Looked up from germline, CDR1 is MNHNS and CDR2 is SASEGT. The V and J ends lost 3 bases and 5 bases respectively, with 15 bases between them. CDR3 sequence (DNA): TGTGCCAGCAGTGATAAGGGACCGCCGGGAGATACGCAGTATTTT. It specifies CASSDKGPPGDTQYF.

This clonotype was detected many times. The chain uses TRBV30 and TRBJ2-5; D ambiguous. Germline V lookup: CDR1 GTSNPN, CDR2 SVGIG (reference sequence). Deletions cut 2 bases from V and 0 bases from J, with 7 bases between. This CDR3 is 13 amino acids long. The CDR3 nucleotides are TGTGCCTGGAGTCGGACCGACCAAGAGACCCAGTACTTC. This codes for CAWSRTDQETQYF.

The chain combines TRBV6-2 or TRBV6-3 with TRBJ1-5; weak D call: TRBD1 (5 bases). CDR1 and CDR2 (germline): MNHEY, SVGEGT. The CDR3 spans 19 residues. V was pared by 0 bases and J by 0 bases, with 18 bases between. The CDR3 coding sequence is TGTGCCAGCAGTTACTCGAACGGGGACGGATTGTATAGCAATCAGCCCCAGCATTTT. Translating it yields CASSYSNGDGLYSNQPQHF.

This clonotype appeared a few times. The gene calls are TRBV29-1 and TRBJ1-2; 7 nucleotides line up with TRBD1. The germline CDR1 and CDR2 sequences are SQVTM and ANQGSEA. The CDR3 covers 16 residues. The V and J ends lost 5 bases and 0 bases, in that order; junction bases with no gene match: 12. The CDR3 DNA reads TGCAGCGTTCTCCGGGACAGTGTACTAACTAACTATGGCTACACCTTC. This sequence encodes CSVLRDSVLTNYGYTF. Combining the CDR3 with reference TRBV29-1 and TRBJ1-2 gives the whole variable domain SAVISQKPSRDICQRGTSLTIQCQVDSQVTMMFWYRQQPGQSLTLIATANQGSEATYESGFVIDKFPISRPNLTFSTLTVSNMSPEDSSIYLCSVLRDSVLTNYGYTFGSGTRLTVV.

This clonotype has a count of ten or more. This sequence joins TRBV12-3 or TRBV12-4 and TRBJ2-7; D unclear. CDR3 length: 17 amino acids. Trimming removed 6 bases at V and 4 bases at J, with 25 bases between. The CDR3 loop is CASSLLPLPGTPYEQYF. CDR3 in DNA: TGTGCCAGCAGCCTGCTACCACTCCCAGGAACTCCTTACGAGCAGTACTTC.

This clonotype was recorded many times. The J gene is TRBJ1-4, the V gene TRBV4-3; D gene uncertain. Looked up from germline, CDR1 is LGHNA and CDR2 is YSLEER. This CDR3 is built from 15 residues. Trimming removed 0 bases at V and 7 bases at J, with 12 bases between. CDR3 region: CASSQDGQDREKLFF. The CDR3 DNA sequence: TGCGCCAGCAGCCAAGATGGGCAGGACCGTGAAAAACTGTTTTTT.

This clonotype was detected only a few times. The rearrangement uses TRBV24-1 and TRBJ2-1; no reliable D call. From germline, CDR1 is KGHDR and CDR2 SFDVKD. The CDR3 has 14 amino acids. Trimming shortened V by 6 bases and J by 8 bases, and 16 bases separated the two germline ends. The CDR3 region is CATSPQATWDEQFF. In DNA, the CDR3 is TGTGCCACCAGTCCCCAGGCAACCTGGGATGAGCAGTTCTTC.

This clonotype was seen ten or more times. The genes are TRBV12-3 or TRBV12-4 and TRBJ2-2; no firm D call. CDR3 length: 14 amino acids. Trimming left V 5 bases short and J 7 bases short, with 14 bases between. CDR3 residues: CASSQIGVGGELFF. CDR3 bases: TGTGCCAGCAGTCAGATAGGCGTTGGCGGGGAGCTGTTTTTT.

This clonotype was counted many times. The rearrangement joins TRBV4-2 to TRBJ2-3, with 7 bases fitting TRBD2. Germline assignment: CDR1 LGHNA and CDR2 YNFKEQ. Trimming removed 0 bases from V and 3 bases from J; junction bases left unmatched: 3. CDR3 length: 15 amino acids. CDR3 bases: TGTGCCAGCAGCCAAGAGAGACTAGCAACAGATACGCAGTATTTT. Translation: CASSQERLATDTQYF.

This clonotype was observed a few times. The CDR3 protein is CASSQDRGPLRNTQYF. The CDR3 region has the DNA TGCGCCAGCAGCCAAGATCGGGGGCCCTTGAGAAATACGCAGTATTTT. The chain carries TRBV4-3 and TRBJ2-3; D tentatively reads TRBD1 or TRBD2 (6 bases each). The CDR3 has 16 residues. CDR1 is LGHNA and CDR2 is YSLEER in the germline V gene. V lost 0 bases, J lost 7 bases, and 17 bases lay in between.

This clonotype was seen a few times. This chain joins TRBV5-4 and TRBJ2-1; TRBD1 might be the D (6 bases). The V end was cut by 4 bases, the J end by 3 bases, with 32 bases between. Germline loops: CDR1 SGHNT, CDR2 YYREEE (reference sequence). The CDR3 loop spans 21 amino acids. CDR3 DNA sequence: TGTGCCAGCAGCCTGGTTCCCAACCTCGACGGGACAAGGGGTGACTACAATGAGCAGTTCTTC. Translated: CASSLVPNLDGTRGDYNEQFF.

This sequence joins TRBV18 and TRBJ2-3, with D perhaps matching TRBD1 (5 bases). Germline loops: CDR1 KGHSH, CDR2 LQKENI. The CDR3 spans 14 residues. V dropped 3 bases and J dropped 3 bases, with 10 bases sitting between them. Here the CDR3 DNA reads TGTGCCAGCTCACCCACCAGGGAAACAGATACGCAGTATTTT. This encodes CASSPTRETDTQYF.

This clonotype came up many times. The chain links TRBV9 to TRBJ2-7; 8 bases line up with TRBD2. The CDR3 contains 14 residues. The germline gives CDR1 SGDLS, CDR2 YYNGEE. The trim removed 1 base at V and 6 bases at J, leaving 6 bases unmatched. In DNA, the CDR3 is TGTGCCAGCAGCGTACGTAGCGGGATGGGCGAGCAGTACTTC. Its protein product is CASSVRSGMGEQYF. The variable domain in full, with the rest retrieved from reference TRBV9 and TRBJ2-7, is DSGVTQTPKHLITATGQRVTLRCSPRSGDLSVYWYQQSLDQGLQFLIQYYNGEERAKGNILERFSAQQFPDLHSELNLSSLELGDSALYFCASSVRSGMGEQYFGPGTRLTVT.

The chain carries TRBV20-1 and TRBJ1-2; D might be TRBD1 (5 bases). V lost 2 bases and J 5 bases, leaving 21 bases between the germline ends. Germline-derived CDR1 and CDR2 are DFQATT and SNEGSKA (reference sequence). The length of the CDR3 is 16 residues. The CDR3 DNA sequence: TGCAGTGCTAGAAAGGGGTCGGAGTTCGTTGGGTATGGCTACACCTTC. Amino acids: CSARKGSEFVGYGYTF.

Ten or more counts support this clonotype. The chain is built from TRBV5-5 and TRBJ2-7; D is perhaps TRBD1 (6 bases). The CDR3 sequence is 15 residues long. The V and J ends lost 5 bases and 4 bases respectively, with 19 bases between them. CDR1 and CDR2 (germline): SGHKS, YYEKEE (reference sequence). CDR3 sequence reads: CASRPQGPVGYEQYF. CDR3 DNA: TGTGCCAGCAGACCACAGGGTCCGGTTGGGTACGAGCAGTACTTC.

In its sample, this clonotype was seen many times. This chain uses TRBV29-1 with TRBJ2-3; 8 bases are shared with TRBD2. J gave up 4 bases and V 6 bases, and 12 bases lay outside the gene matches. The V gene's germline CDR1 is SQVTM and CDR2 ANQGSEA. This CDR3 spans 15 amino acids. The DNA of the CDR3 is TGCAGCGTCCCGGGAGCGGGAGTGGCGGCAGATACGCAGTATTTT. It translates to CSVPGAGVAADTQYF.

V gene TRBV4-3 combines with J gene TRBJ2-1, with D perhaps matching TRBD2 (5 bases). The CDR3 loop spans 12 amino acids. Trimming left V 0 bases short and J 8 bases short, with 5 bases between. Germline V CDR1 and CDR2: LGHNA, YSLEER. The CDR3 here is CASSQDGDEQFF. CDR3 in DNA: TGCGCCAGCAGCCAAGACGGGGATGAGCAGTTCTTC.